The clone carrying this T cell receptor (beta chain) was counted between two and nine times. Its specificity is unknown. The V gene end was trimmed by 11 bases and the J gene end by 8 bases; junction bases not matched to a gene: 8. CDR3 length: 12 amino acids. Germline-derived CDR1 and CDR2 are MGHDK and SYGVNS. This sample stems from a study of response to subunit inactivated influenza vaccine. Study outcomes and limitations: Each seasonal flu vaccination may recruit only limited new T cells, authors suggested.

TCRdb processed the RT-PCR reads anew with MiXCR; each CDR3 protein has one entry. Among under 200,000 distinct CDR3 sequences listed, about 11% were seen once. This specimen consisted of CD8+ T cells sorted from PBMCs, obtained 23 to 25 months after vaccination. The receptor's source is a man aged 45-69 years who received an inactivated influenza vaccine. V is TRBV25-1 and J is TRBJ2-1, with TRBD1 matching 8 bases. The CDR3 coding sequence is TGTGCCCGCGAGGACAGGGCAGATGAGCAGTTCTTC. Translated, it gives CAREDRADEQFF. Combining the CDR3 with reference TRBV25-1 and TRBJ2-1 gives the whole variable domain EADIYQTPRYLVIGTGKKITLECSQTMGHDKMYWYQQDPGMELHLIHYSYGVNSTEKGDLSSESTVSRIRTEHFPLTLESARPSHTSQYLCAREDRADEQFFGPGTRLTVL.